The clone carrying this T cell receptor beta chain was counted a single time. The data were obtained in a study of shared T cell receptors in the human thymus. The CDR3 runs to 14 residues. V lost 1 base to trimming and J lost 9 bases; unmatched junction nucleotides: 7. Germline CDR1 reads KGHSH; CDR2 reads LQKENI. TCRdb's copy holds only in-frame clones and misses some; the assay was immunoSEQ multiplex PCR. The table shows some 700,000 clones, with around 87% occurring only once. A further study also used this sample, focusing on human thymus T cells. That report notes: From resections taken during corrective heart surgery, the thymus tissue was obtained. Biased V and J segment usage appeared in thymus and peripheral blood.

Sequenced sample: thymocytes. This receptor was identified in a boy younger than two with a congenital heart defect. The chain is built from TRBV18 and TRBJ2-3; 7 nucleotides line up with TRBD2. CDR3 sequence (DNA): TGTGCCAGCTCACCACGCTCGGGGGAGGGGACGCAGTATTTT. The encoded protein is CASSPRSGEGTQYF.